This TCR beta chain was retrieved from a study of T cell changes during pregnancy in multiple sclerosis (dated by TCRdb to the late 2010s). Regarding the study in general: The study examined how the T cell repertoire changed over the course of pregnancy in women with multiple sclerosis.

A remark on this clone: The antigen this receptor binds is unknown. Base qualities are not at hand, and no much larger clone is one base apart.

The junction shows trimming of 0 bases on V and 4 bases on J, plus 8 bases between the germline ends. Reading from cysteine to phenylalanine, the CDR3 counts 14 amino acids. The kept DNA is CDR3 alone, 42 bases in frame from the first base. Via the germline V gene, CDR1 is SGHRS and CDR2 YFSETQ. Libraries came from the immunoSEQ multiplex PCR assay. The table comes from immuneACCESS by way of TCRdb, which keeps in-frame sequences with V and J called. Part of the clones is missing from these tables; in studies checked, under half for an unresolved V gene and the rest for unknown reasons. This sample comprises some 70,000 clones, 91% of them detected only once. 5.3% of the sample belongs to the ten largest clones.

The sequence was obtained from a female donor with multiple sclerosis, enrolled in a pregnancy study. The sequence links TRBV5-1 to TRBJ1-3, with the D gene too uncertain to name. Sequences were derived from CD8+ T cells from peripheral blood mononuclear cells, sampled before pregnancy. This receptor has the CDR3 CASSLDSGGNTIYF. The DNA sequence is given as TGCGCCAGCAGCTTGGACTCGGGGGGAAACACCATATATTTT.